This T cell receptor (beta chain) comes out of a study of T cells in Graves' hyperthyroidism and ophthalmopathy. Study at large: Staff took peripheral blood when the initial diagnosis was made, before any treatment began. Study-wide results and caveats: Blood samples included most of the expanded thyroid clonotypes exceeding 0.001.

The TCR beta CDR3 regions underwent amplification using RNA transcripts as the source. HTBI primers were used for first-round RT-PCR of the TCR CDR3. TCRdb independently ran MiXCR on the multiplex PCR reads; one entry per CDR3 protein. The sample includes approximately 330,000 distinct CDR3 sequences, approximately 22% seen only once; the top ten take under 55%. An absence of ophthalmopathy progression within 18 months meant stable Graves' hyperthyroidism. It was uncontrolled infection, other autoimmune disease, pregnancy or lactation that excluded patients. The germline gives CDR1 GTSNPN, CDR2 SVGIG (reference sequence). CDR3 length equals 15 residues. Trimming at V came to 2 bases and at J to 3 bases, leaving 4 bases not matched to a gene. This clonotype has ten or more counts. No antigen is known for it.

Source material: blood. The TCR comes from a woman between 45 and 60 years old with Graves' hyperthyroidism. This chain uses TRBV30 with TRBJ2-1; 10 positions match TRBD2. CDR3 sequence: CAWSYASGGYNEQFF. CDR3 DNA: TGTGCCTGGAGTTATGCTAGCGGGGGCTACAATGAGCAGTTCTTC.